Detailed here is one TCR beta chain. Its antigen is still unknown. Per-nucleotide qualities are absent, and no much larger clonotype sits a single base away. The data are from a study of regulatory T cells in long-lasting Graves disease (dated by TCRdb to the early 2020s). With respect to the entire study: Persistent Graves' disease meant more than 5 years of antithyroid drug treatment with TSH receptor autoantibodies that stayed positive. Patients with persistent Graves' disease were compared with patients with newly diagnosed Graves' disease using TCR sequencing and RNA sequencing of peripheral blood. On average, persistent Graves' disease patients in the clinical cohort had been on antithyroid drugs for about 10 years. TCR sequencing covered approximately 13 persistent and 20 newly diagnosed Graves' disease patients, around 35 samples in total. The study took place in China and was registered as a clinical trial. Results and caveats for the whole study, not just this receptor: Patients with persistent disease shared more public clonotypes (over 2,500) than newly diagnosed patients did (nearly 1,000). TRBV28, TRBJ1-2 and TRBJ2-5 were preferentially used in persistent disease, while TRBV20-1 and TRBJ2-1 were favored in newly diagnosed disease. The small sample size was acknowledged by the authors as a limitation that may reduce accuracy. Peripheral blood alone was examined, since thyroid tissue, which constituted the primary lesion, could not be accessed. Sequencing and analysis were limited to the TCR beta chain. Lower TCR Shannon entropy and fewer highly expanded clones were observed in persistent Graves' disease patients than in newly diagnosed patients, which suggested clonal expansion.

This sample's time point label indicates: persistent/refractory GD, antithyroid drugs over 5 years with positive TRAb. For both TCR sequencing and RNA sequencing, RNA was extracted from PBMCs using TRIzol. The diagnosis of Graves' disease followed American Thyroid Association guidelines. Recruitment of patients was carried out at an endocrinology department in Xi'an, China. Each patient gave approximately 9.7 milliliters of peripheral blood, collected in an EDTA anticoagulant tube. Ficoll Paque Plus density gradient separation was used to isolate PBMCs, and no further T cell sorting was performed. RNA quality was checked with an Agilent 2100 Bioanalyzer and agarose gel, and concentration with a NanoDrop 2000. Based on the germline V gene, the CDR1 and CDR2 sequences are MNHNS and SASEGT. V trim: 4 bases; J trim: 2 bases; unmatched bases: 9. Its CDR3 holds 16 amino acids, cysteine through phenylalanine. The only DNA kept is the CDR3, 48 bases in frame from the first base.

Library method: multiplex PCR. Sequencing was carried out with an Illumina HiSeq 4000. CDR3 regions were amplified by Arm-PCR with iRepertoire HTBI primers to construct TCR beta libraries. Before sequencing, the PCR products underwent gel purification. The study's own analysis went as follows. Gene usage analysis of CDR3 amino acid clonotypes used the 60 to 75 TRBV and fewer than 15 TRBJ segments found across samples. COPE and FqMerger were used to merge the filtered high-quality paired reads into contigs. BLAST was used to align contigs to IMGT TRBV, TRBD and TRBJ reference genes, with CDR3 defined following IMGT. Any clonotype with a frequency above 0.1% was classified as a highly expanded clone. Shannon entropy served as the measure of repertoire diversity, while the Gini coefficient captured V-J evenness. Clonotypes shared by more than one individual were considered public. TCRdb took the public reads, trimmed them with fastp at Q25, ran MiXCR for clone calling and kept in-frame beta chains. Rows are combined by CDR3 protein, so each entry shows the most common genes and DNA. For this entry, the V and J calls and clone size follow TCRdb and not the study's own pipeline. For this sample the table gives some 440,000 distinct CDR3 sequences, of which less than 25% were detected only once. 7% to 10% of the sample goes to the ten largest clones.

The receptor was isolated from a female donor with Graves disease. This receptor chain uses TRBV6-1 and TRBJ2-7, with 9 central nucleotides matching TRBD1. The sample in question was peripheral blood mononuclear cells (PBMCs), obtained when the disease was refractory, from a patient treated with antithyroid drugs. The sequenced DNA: TGTGCCAGCAGTGCGTACAGGGGGCGCAGCGCCTACGAGCAGTACTTC. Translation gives CASSAYRGRSAYEQYF.